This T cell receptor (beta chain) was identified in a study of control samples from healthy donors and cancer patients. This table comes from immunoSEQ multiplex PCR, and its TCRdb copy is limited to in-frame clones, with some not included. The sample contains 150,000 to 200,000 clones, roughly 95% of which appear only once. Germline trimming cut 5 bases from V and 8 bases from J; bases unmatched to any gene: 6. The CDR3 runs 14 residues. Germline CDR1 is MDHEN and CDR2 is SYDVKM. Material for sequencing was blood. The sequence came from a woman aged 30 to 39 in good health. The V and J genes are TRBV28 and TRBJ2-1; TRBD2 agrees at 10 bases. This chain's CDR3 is CASSSGGARYEQFF. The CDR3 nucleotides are TGTGCCAGCAGTAGCGGGGGGGCTCGGTATGAGCAGTTCTTC.